The 8 T cell receptor beta chains below come from one sample, sequenced in a study of T cell changes during pregnancy in multiple sclerosis. Clones were sequenced by immunoSEQ multiplex PCR, and TCRdb holds only the in-frame ones, with some missing. This sample yields 50,000 or so clones, of which around 93% are seen a single time; almost 6% belongs to the top ten. The sample here was CD8+ T cells from peripheral blood mononuclear cells, taken in the first trimester of pregnancy. These receptors all come from a female donor with multiple sclerosis, enrolled in a pregnancy study.

This chain uses TRBV10-1 with TRBJ2-1; TRBD1 agrees at 10 bases. The CDR3 consists of 16 residues. Germline lookup yields CDR1 WNHNN and CDR2 SYGVQD (reference sequence). V lost 6 bases and J lost 8; bases outside the gene matches: 13. The CDR3 nucleotides read TGCGCCAGCAGCCGCAGGCGAGGACAGGGGGACTATGAGCAGTTCTTC. It codes for CASSRRRGQGDYEQFF.

V is TRBV30 and J is TRBJ1-1; tentatively, D is TRBD1 (5 bases). V was clipped by 1 base and J by 4 bases, with 10 bases between them. CDR3 length: 13 residues. Germline V CDR1 and CDR2: GTSNPN, SVGIG (reference sequence). The CDR3 protein is CAWSGGGGTEAFF. CDR3 coding DNA: TGTGCCTGGAGTGGTGGGGGGGGCACTGAAGCTTTCTTT.

This clone has only a few counts. This chain joins TRBV19 and TRBJ2-2; D is unresolved. Trimming removed 6 bases at V and 4 bases at J, with 6 bases between. This CDR3 is 12 amino acids long. Germline V gene data show CDR1 as LNHDA and CDR2 as SQIVND (reference sequence). This CDR3 reads CASRSVTGELFF. Here the CDR3 DNA reads TGTGCCAGTAGGAGCGTCACCGGGGAGCTGTTTTTT.

Only one count was recorded for this clone. CDR3 residues: CASSTLEEYEQYF. The CDR3 DNA reads TGTGCCAGCAGCACCCTCGAGGAATACGAGCAGTACTTC. The gene calls are TRBV21-1 and TRBJ2-7; the table's D call TRBD2 went unverified against the DNA. TRBV21-1 corresponds to a pseudogene. The length of the CDR3 is 13 residues.

This sequence joins TRBV27 and TRBJ2-7; TRBD2 agrees at 10 bases. The germline CDR1 and CDR2 sequences are MNHEY and SMNVEV (reference sequence). The CDR3 is made up of 16 amino acids. Trimming cost V 5 bases and J 1 base; bases outside gene matches: 8. CDR3 coding DNA: TGTGCCAGCAGTGTGGGACTAGCGCAACCTTCCTACGAGCAGTACTTC. It is translated as CASSVGLAQPSYEQYF.

The chain is built from TRBV19 and TRBJ1-1, with TRBD1 matching 7 bases. Trimming cost V 8 bases and J 5 bases; bases outside gene matches: 2. The germline CDR1 and CDR2 sequences are LNHDA and SQIVND (reference sequence). The CDR3 contains 11 residues. CDR3 region: CASQQGTEAFF. CDR3 nucleotide sequence: TGTGCCAGTCAACAGGGGACTGAAGCTTTCTTT.

The gene calls are TRBV2 and TRBJ2-1, with D possibly matching TRBD1 (6 bases). Looked up from germline, CDR1 is SNHLY and CDR2 is FYNNEI. This CDR3 comprises 15 residues. V was clipped by 6 bases and J by 3 bases, with 15 bases between them. CDR3 residues: CASRQQTGYYNEQFF. CDR3 sequence (DNA): TGTGCCAGCAGGCAACAGACAGGATACTACAATGAGCAGTTCTTC.

This clone was counted a few times. The rearrangement uses TRBV9 and TRBJ1-2; D remains unclear. Germline loops: CDR1 SGDLS, CDR2 YYNGEE. V was trimmed by 4 bases and J by 14 bases, leaving 15 bases between them. The CDR3 length is 11 residues. CDR3 loop: CASSSSSEETF. DNA of the CDR3: TGTGCCAGCAGCAGCTCGTCAGAGGAAACCTTC. The full variable domain, rest sourced from reference TRBV9 and TRBJ1-2, is DSGVTQTPKHLITATGQRVTLRCSPRSGDLSVYWYQQSLDQGLQFLIQYYNGEERAKGNILERFSAQQFPDLHSELNLSSLELGDSALYFCASSSSSEETFGSGTRLTVV.